This T cell receptor (beta chain) was identified during a study of cytomegalovirus exposure and HLA in healthy donors. Notes on this clone: Its antigen is currently unknown.

Use of 60 Vbeta and 13 Jbeta primers characterized the PCR. Using immunoSEQ multiplex PCR, the repertoire was profiled, and TCRdb retains in-frame clones only, with some absent. The sample has some 150,000 clones; around 81% are singletons. The study's findings and limits: Relative to the 666-donor mean, N-insertions were reportedly fewer in an Asian-associated ancestry cluster in a later analysis. CMV serostatus was the only immune exposure information that was available.

Germline-derived CDR1 and CDR2 are LNHDA and SQIVND (reference sequence). This CDR3 region has 18 residues. V shed 4 bases, J shed 1 base, and the junction held 10 bases outside the gene matches. Unrecorded immune exposure was likely among donors, who were nominally healthy when sampled. This chain joins TRBV19 and TRBJ1-1, with 12 positions matching TRBD1. The clonotype originates from a woman between 25 and 40 years old in good health and CMV-seropositive. Material: PBMCs. The CDR3 sequence: CASSTHRDRGRGNTEAFF. The CDR3 coding sequence is TGTGCCAGTAGTACTCACCGGGACAGGGGGCGAGGGAACACTGAAGCTTTCTTT.